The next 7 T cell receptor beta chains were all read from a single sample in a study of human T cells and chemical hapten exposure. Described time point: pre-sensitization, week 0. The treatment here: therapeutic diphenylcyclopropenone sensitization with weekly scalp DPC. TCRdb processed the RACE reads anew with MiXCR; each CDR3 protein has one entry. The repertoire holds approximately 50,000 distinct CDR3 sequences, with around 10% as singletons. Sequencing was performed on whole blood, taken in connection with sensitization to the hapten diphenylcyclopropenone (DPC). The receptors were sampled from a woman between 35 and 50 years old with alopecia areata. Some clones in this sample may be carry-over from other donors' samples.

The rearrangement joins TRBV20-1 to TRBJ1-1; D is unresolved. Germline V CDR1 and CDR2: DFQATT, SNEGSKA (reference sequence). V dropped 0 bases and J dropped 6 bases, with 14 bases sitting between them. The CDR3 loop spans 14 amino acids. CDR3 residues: CSARDSSPTAEAFF. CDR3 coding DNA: TGCAGTGCTAGAGATTCGTCCCCCACCGCTGAAGCTTTCTTT.

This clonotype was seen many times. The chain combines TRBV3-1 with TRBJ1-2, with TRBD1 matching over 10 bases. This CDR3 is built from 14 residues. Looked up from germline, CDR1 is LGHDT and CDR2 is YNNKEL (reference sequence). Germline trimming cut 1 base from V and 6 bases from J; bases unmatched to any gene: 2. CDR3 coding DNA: TGTGCCAGCAGCCAAGGACAGGGGGCGAATGGCTACACCTTC. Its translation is CASSQGQGANGYTF.

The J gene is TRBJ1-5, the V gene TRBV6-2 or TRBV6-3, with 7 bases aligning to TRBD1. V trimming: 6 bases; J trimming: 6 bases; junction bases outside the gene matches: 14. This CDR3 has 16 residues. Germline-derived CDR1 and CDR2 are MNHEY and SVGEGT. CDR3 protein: CASSHGRQGAVQPQHF. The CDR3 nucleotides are TGTGCCAGCAGCCACGGTCGACAGGGCGCAGTTCAGCCCCAGCATTTT.

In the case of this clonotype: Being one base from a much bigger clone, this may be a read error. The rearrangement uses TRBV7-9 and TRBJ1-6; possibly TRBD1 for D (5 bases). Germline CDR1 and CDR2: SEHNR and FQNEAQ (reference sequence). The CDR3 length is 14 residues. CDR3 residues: CASSSWGDNSPPHF. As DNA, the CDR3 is TGTGCCAGCAGCTCCTGGGGGGATAATTCACCCCCCCACTTT.

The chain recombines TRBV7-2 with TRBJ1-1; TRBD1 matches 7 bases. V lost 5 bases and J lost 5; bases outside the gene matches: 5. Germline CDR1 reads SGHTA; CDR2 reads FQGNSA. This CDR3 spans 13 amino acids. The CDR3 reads CASSPRTGTEAFF. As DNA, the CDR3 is TGTGCCAGCAGCCCAAGGACAGGAACTGAAGCTTTCTTT.

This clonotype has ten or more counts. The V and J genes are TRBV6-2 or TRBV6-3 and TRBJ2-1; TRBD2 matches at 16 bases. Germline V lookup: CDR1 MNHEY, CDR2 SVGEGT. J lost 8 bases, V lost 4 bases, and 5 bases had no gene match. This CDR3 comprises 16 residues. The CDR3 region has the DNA TGTGCCAGCAGTTTCCAGGGACTAGCGGGGGGGCATGAGCAGTTCTTC. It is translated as CASSFQGLAGGHEQFF.

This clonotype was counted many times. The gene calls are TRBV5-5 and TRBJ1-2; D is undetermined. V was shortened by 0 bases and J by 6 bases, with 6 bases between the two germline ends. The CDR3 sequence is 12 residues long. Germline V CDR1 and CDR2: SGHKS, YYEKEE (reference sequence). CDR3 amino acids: CASSLDLNGYTF. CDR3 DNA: TGTGCCAGCAGCTTGGATTTGAATGGCTACACCTTC.